The 9 T cell receptor beta chains below were found in one sample sequenced in a study of CD8+CD57+ T cells in acquired aplastic anemia. For CDR3 and TCR beta VDJ profiling, genomic DNA was the template used. TCRdb redid the calling of the reads with MiXCR, one entry per CDR3 protein. Of about 180,000 distinct CDR3 sequences listed, roughly 65% are singletons. Those patients picked for sequencing had displayed CD8+CD57+ cell expansion on flow cytometry. The sequenced material came from sorted CD4+, CD8+, or CD8+CD57+ T cells (not recorded which) from PBMCs. The receptors originated from a human donor with aplastic anemia.

This clonotype was observed many times. The chain uses TRBV29-1 and TRBJ2-7, with TRBD1 identical over 10 bases. The V gene end was trimmed by 6 bases and the J gene end by 0 bases; junction bases not matched to a gene: 5. The germline CDR1 and CDR2 sequences are SQVTM and ANQGSEA. The CDR3 extends over 14 amino acids. This CDR3 reads CSVSGTGDSYEQYF. The CDR3, as DNA: TGCAGCGTCTCCGGGACAGGGGACTCCTACGAGCAGTACTTC.

Ten or more counts support this clonotype. One junction end disagrees with the germline gene, perhaps due to a read error. The V gene is TRBV5-1, the J gene TRBJ2-7; D gene unclear. Germline CDR1 and CDR2: SGHRS and YFSETQ. The CDR3 totals 11 residues. The CDR3: CASSPGYEQYF. CDR3 coding DNA: TGTGCCAGTAGTCCCGGATACGAGCAGTACTTC.

Concerning this clonotype itself: The junction departs from germline at one end; a sequencing error may be responsible. The chain uses TRBV15 and TRBJ2-7, with TRBD2 matching 8 bases. CDR3 length: 15 amino acids. The germline gives CDR1 LNHNV, CDR2 YYDKDF (reference sequence). CDR3 sequence reads: CATSRDREGPYEQYF. CDR3 nucleotide sequence: TGTGCCACCAGCCGAGACCGGGAGGGTCCCTACGAGCAGTACTTC.

This clonotype was recorded once. The genes are TRBV10-3 and TRBJ2-1, with TRBD2 matching 8 bases. This CDR3 contains 13 residues. The V gene's germline CDR1 is ENHRY and CDR2 SYGVKD. V trimming: 10 bases; J trimming: 6 bases; junction bases outside the gene matches: 8. This chain's CDR3 is CATYGLASNEQFF. In DNA form, the CDR3 reads TGTGCCACCTACGGACTAGCCAGCAATGAGCAGTTCTTC.

The chain recombines TRBV7-2 with TRBJ2-2; TRBD1 might be the D (5 bases). Trimming left V 6 bases short and J 0 bases short, with 8 bases between. Germline lookup yields CDR1 SGHTA and CDR2 FQGNSA. The CDR3 covers 14 residues. The DNA of the CDR3 is TGTGCCAGCAGGACAGACTCGAACACCGGGGAGCTGTTTTTT. Translating gives CASRTDSNTGELFF.

In its sample, this clonotype was seen many times. The DNA for the CDR3 is TGTGCCAGCAGCACCGGTCGGCATGGCTACACCTTC. Protein: CASSTGRHGYTF. The chain has TRBV7-9 and TRBJ1-2; D is undetermined. CDR1 is SEHNR, CDR2 FQNEAQ, per germline (reference sequence). CDR3 length: 12 residues. V shed 5 bases and J shed 6 bases, with 10 bases lying between them.

This clonotype was observed a single time. The chain couples TRBV7-2 to TRBJ1-1; the match to TRBD1 covers 8 bases. The CDR3 extends over 14 amino acids. In germline, CDR1 is SGHTA, CDR2 FQGNSA. V lost 5 bases, J lost 4 bases, and 6 bases stayed unmatched. CDR3 nucleotides: TGTGCCAGCAGCGCAGGACAGGGCGGCACTGAAGCTTTCTTT. It specifies CASSAGQGGTEAFF.

The rearrangement joins TRBV10-2 to TRBJ1-6; unclear D gene. Trimming removed 2 bases from V and 8 bases from J, with 4 bases in between. Germline lookup yields CDR1 WSHSY and CDR2 SAAADI. This CDR3 is 12 amino acids long. CDR3 protein: CASSERDSPLHF. The CDR3 DNA reads TGCGCCAGCAGTGAGCGGGATTCACCCCTCCACTTT.

The chain links TRBV7-2 to TRBJ2-7, with a possible D match to TRBD2 (6 bases). This CDR3 contains 16 residues. Deletions cut 1 base from V and 2 bases from J, with 15 bases between. Germline V CDR1 and CDR2: SGHTA, FQGNSA. The CDR3 nucleotides are TGTGCCAGCAGCTTAGGTCGACTAGGGATCACCTACGAGCAGTACTTC. Translation gives CASSLGRLGITYEQYF.